These 21 T cell receptor beta chains originate from one sample sequenced in a study of metastatic and nonmetastatic thyroid tumors. No patient had received any treatment before thyroid surgery. TCRdb re-called clones via MiXCR from the PCR reads. The sample carries 15,000 to 20,000 clones, about 27% recorded once. Sequences were obtained from tumor tissue. The receptors here all came from a female donor with papillary thyroid cancer or a benign thyroid nodule (not recorded which). Some clones in this sample may be carry-over from other donors' samples.

At least ten counts were recorded for this clone. CDR3 in DNA: TGTGCCAGCGAGTGGGGTGGTGATACGCAGTATTTT. Protein: CASEWGGDTQYF. The genes are TRBV2 and TRBJ2-3; the D is unclear. The CDR3 consists of 12 residues. In germline, CDR1 is SNHLY, CDR2 FYNNEI. V lost 8 bases to trimming and J lost 6 bases, with 12 bases between them.

This clone came up many times. The V call is TRBV7-2, the J call TRBJ2-7; 9 nucleotides line up with TRBD1. The CDR3 has 15 amino acids. CDR1 and CDR2 from the germline V gene are SGHTA and FQGNSA. Unmatched junction bases numbered 3, after V lost 1 base and J lost 2 bases. This CDR3 is CASSLGQGGTYEQYF. The CDR3 nucleotides read TGTGCCAGCAGCTTAGGACAGGGGGGTACCTACGAGCAGTACTTC.

This clone is categorized as medium-sized. This rearrangement joins TRBV7-2 to TRBJ2-7, with D possibly TRBD1 on 6 matching bases. Deletions cut 8 bases from V and 6 bases from J, with 11 bases between. CDR3 size: 11 residues. CDR1 and CDR2 (germline): SGHTA, FQGNSA. The CDR3 loop is CASLGAGEQYF. CDR3 nucleotide sequence: TGTGCCAGCTTGGGGGCGGGCGAGCAGTACTTC. The full variable domain, rest sourced from reference TRBV7-2 and TRBJ2-7, is GAGVSQSPSNKVTEKGKDVELRCDPISGHTALYWYRQSLGQGLEFLIYFQGNSAPDKSGLPSDRFSAERTGGSVSTLTIQRTQQEDSAVYLCASLGAGEQYFGPGTRLTVT.

This clone rates as medium-sized. The chain joins TRBV27 to TRBJ2-7, with TRBD1 matching 10 bases. The CDR3 contains 14 residues. V trimming: 3 bases; J trimming: 9 bases; junction bases outside the gene matches: 8. The germline gives CDR1 MNHEY, CDR2 SMNVEV (reference sequence). CDR3 nucleotides: TGTGCCAGCAGTTTGGGGACAGGGGTTGCCGGGCAGTACTTC. This gives the protein CASSLGTGVAGQYF.

With regard to this clone: Other DNA sequences in the same sample also yield this CDR3. V gene TRBV28 combines with J gene TRBJ1-1, with 8 bases that match TRBD1. Germline CDR1 MDHEN, CDR2 SYDVKM. The CDR3 runs 14 residues. With 5 bases clipped from V and 4 bases from J, the junction kept 6 bases outside the gene matches. CDR3 coding DNA: TGTGCCAGCAGTGAGACAGGGGAGGGCACTGAAGCTTTCTTT. Translating gives CASSETGEGTEAFF.

This clone came up a few times. In DNA, the CDR3 is TGTGCCACCAGTGATTTGGGGAAGAACACAGATACGCAGTATTTT. Its protein is CATSDLGKNTDTQYF. The chain recombines TRBV24-1 with TRBJ2-3; D is ambiguous. The ends were cut back, 0 bases at V and 2 bases at J, with 8 bases in the middle. Germline-derived CDR1 and CDR2 are KGHDR and SFDVKD. The CDR3 covers 15 residues.

Points on this clone: Germline is not matched at one junction end, which may reflect a read error. CDR3 nucleotide sequence: TGTGCAAGCAGTAGACCCTCAGCTAGAAACACCATATATTTT. It is translated as CASSRPSARNTIYF. V is TRBV12-3 or TRBV12-4 and J is TRBJ1-3; D is unclear. This CDR3 comprises 14 residues.

This clone showed up many times. J is TRBJ2-1 and V is TRBV28; D is ambiguous. V was pared by 4 bases and J by 2 bases, with 15 bases between. Germline assignment: CDR1 MDHEN and CDR2 SYDVKM. This CDR3 contains 16 residues. The DNA of the CDR3 is TGTGCCAGCAGTTCTTTATTGCTGGACCCCTACAATGAGCAGTTCTTC. Translated, it gives CASSSLLLDPYNEQFF.

This clone was counted only a few times. An end of the junction does not agree with germline; a read error may underlie this. V usage is TRBV28 and J usage is TRBJ1-6; no firm D call. The CDR3 loop spans 17 amino acids. Germline lookup yields CDR1 MDHEN and CDR2 SYDVKM. The DNA for the CDR3 is TGTGCCAGCAGTTTTTTCGTCTGGAGCTCCTATAATTCACCCATCCACTTT. Translation gives CASSFFVWSSYNSPIHF.

This chain joins TRBV20-1 and TRBJ1-5, with TRBD1 identical over 8 bases. Germline CDR1 is DFQATT and CDR2 is SNEGSKA (reference sequence). The J segment lost 2 bases and the V segment lost 6 bases, leaving 3 bases of the junction unmatched. The CDR3 extends over 13 amino acids. CDR3 bases: TGCAGTGCCAAGACAGGGGGCAATCAGCCCCAGCATTTT. It is translated as CSAKTGGNQPQHF.

The chain links TRBV20-1 to TRBJ1-1; D unresolved. V was trimmed by 5 bases and J by 3 bases, leaving 10 bases between them. This CDR3 is 12 amino acids long. From germline, CDR1 is DFQATT and CDR2 SNEGSKA (reference sequence). The CDR3, as DNA: TGCAGTGCTCCGAGAGGTGACACTGAAGCTTTCTTT. It specifies CSAPRGDTEAFF.

This clone was recorded many times. The V call is TRBV28, the J call TRBJ1-1, with TRBD1 as a possible D gene (5 bases). The CDR3 length is 13 residues. V lost 5 bases and J lost 4, with 11 bases in between. Germline CDR1 reads MDHEN; CDR2 reads SYDVKM. The CDR3 nucleotides are TGTGCCAGCAGTAGCTACAGGTCCACTGAAGCTTTCTTT. This encodes CASSSYRSTEAFF.

In its sample, this clone was seen many times. The chain carries TRBV19 and TRBJ1-1; D not resolved. The germline V gene encodes CDR1 LNHDA and CDR2 SQIVND (reference sequence). V was shortened by 7 bases and J by 1 base, with 10 bases between the two germline ends. The CDR3 sequence is 13 residues long. CDR3 DNA: TGTGCCAGTACCTCGCCCCGGAACACTGAAGCTTTCTTT. This codes for CASTSPRNTEAFF.

This clone was picked up many times. This chain uses TRBV14 with TRBJ2-6; D tentatively reads TRBD1 or TRBD2 (5 bases each). Germline CDR1 and CDR2: SGHDN and FVKESK. This CDR3 has 13 amino acids. Trimming stripped 4 bases from V and 6 bases from J, with 7 bases between. In DNA form, the CDR3 reads TGTGCCAGCAGCCCCGGGACGGCCAACGTCCTGACTTTC. Its protein is CASSPGTANVLTF. The variable domain in full, with the rest retrieved from reference TRBV14 and TRBJ2-6, is EAGVTQFPSHSVIEKGQTVTLRCDPISGHDNLYWYRRVMGKEIKFLLHFVKESKQDESGMPNNRFLAERTGGTYSTLKVQPAELEDSGVYFCASSPGTANVLTFGAGSRLTVL.

About this clone itself: One end of the junction varies from germline; a read error may be responsible. This sequence joins TRBV6-1 and TRBJ2-7; no reliable D call. Germline V gives CDR1 MNHNS, CDR2 SASEGT. The CDR3 runs to 15 residues. CDR3 coding DNA: TGTGCCGGCAGTCCACCCCTTGACCGCTCCTACGAGCAGTACTTC. Its protein product is CAGSPPLDRSYEQYF.

This clone was counted a few times. The chain uses TRBV15 and TRBJ1-1; weak D call: TRBD1 (5 bases). V dropped 10 bases and J dropped 0 bases, with 9 bases sitting between them. The CDR3 sequence is 12 residues long. CDR1 and CDR2 from the germline V gene are LNHNV and YYDKDF (reference sequence). CDR3 sequence reads: CAIGGMNTEAFF. The CDR3 coding sequence is TGTGCCATCGGGGGGATGAACACTGAAGCTTTCTTT.

The chain uses TRBV11-2 and TRBJ2-6, with 11 bases identical to TRBD1. The germline V gene encodes CDR1 SGHAT and CDR2 FQNNGV. V lost 4 bases, J lost 0 bases, and 8 bases stayed unmatched. The CDR3 sequence is 19 residues long. The CDR3 here is CASSSGTGGGGSGANVLTF. The CDR3 DNA sequence: TGTGCCAGCAGCTCCGGGACAGGGGGAGGGGGCTCTGGGGCCAACGTCCTGACTTTC.

In its sample, this clone was seen many times. The chain has TRBV7-9 and TRBJ2-1; TRBD2 matches 9 bases. The junction had 12 bases not matched to a gene; V was cut back by 5 bases and J by 10 bases. From germline, CDR1 is SEHNR and CDR2 FQNEAQ (reference sequence). The length of the CDR3 is 15 residues. CDR3 in amino acids: CASSPIGGRALEQFF. In DNA form, the CDR3 reads TGTGCCAGCAGCCCTATTGGCGGGAGGGCCCTGGAGCAGTTCTTC. The whole variable domain, filled in from reference TRBV7-9 and TRBJ2-1, reads DTGVSQNPRHKITKRGQNVTFRCDPISEHNRLYWYRQTLGQGPEFLTYFQNEAQLEKSRLLSDRFSAERPKGSFSTLEIQRTEQGDSAMYLCASSPIGGRALEQFFGPGTRLTVL.

This CDR3 reads CASSERGQGAGGYTF. In DNA form, the CDR3 reads TGTGCCAGCAGTGAAAGGGGACAGGGGGCCGGTGGCTACACCTTC. The chain employs TRBV2 and TRBJ1-2; 12 bases align to TRBD1. The ends lost 2 bases at V and 7 bases at J; junction bases unmatched: 5. Germline V gene data show CDR1 as SNHLY and CDR2 as FYNNEI. CDR3 size: 15 residues.

By sample share, this clone is medium-sized. CDR3 protein: CATSSGGNYGYTF. In DNA, the CDR3 is TGTGCCACCAGCAGCGGGGGTAACTATGGCTACACCTTC. The chain is built from TRBV15 and TRBJ1-2, with a possible D match to TRBD1 (5 bases). Trimming shortened V by 3 bases and J by 1 base, and 6 bases separated the two germline ends. This CDR3 has 13 amino acids. In germline, CDR1 is LNHNV, CDR2 YYDKDF (reference sequence).

The chain combines TRBV27 with TRBJ2-3, with 8 nucleotides matching TRBD1. Per the germline V gene, CDR1 is MNHEY and CDR2 is SMNVEV (reference sequence). V lost 3 bases and J lost 2; bases outside the gene matches: 10. CDR3 length: 17 amino acids. The CDR3 region has the DNA TGTGCCAGCAGTTTTACCCGGACAGGGAAATTCACAGATACGCAGTATTTT. It translates to CASSFTRTGKFTDTQYF.